The 5 T cell receptor beta chains listed next were all sequenced from one sample in a study of T cell responses to AZD1222 COVID-19 vaccine. Only in-frame clones appear in the TCRdb table, and some are missing; sequencing was by immunoSEQ multiplex PCR. Altogether 110,000 to 150,000 clones are present, roughly 88% being singletons, with the ten largest covering approximately 3.7%. Sample: peripheral blood, taken on day 0 of AZD1222 vaccination. The receptors originated from an adult in good health.

The chain carries TRBV18 and TRBJ1-1; D gene unclear. There are 13 residues in the CDR3. Trimming removed 6 bases from V and 0 bases from J, with 8 bases in between. The V gene's germline CDR1 is KGHSH and CDR2 LQKENI. CDR3 coding DNA: TGTGCCAGCTCGTCCTCCTTGAACACTGAAGCTTTCTTT. Translation: CASSSSLNTEAFF.

This clone was seen only once. This rearrangement joins TRBV2 to TRBJ2-5; 7 bases match TRBD1. Germline CDR1 and CDR2: SNHLY and FYNNEI. J was trimmed by 3 bases and V by 4 bases; bases with no gene match: 2. The CDR3 loop spans 13 amino acids. The CDR3 sequence: CASSVGQKETQYF. In DNA, the CDR3 is TGTGCCAGCAGTGTGGGACAGAAAGAGACCCAGTACTTC.

The V call is TRBV5-4, the J call TRBJ2-7; 7 nucleotides agree with TRBD2. CDR1 is SGHNT and CDR2 is YYREEE in the germline V gene (reference sequence). The V segment lost 4 bases and the J segment 5 bases; nucleotides outside the gene matches: 12. This CDR3 is 15 amino acids long. CDR3 sequence (DNA): TGTGCCAGCAGCCCCGGAGGCGGGAGCTTTCACGAGCAGTACTTC. Amino acids: CASSPGGGSFHEQYF.

This clone appeared once. The rearrangement uses TRBV7-9 and TRBJ2-7, with TRBD1 matching over 9 bases. The CDR3 spans 14 residues. The V and J ends lost 5 bases and 3 bases, in that order; junction bases with no gene match: 5. Per germline, CDR1 SEHNR and CDR2 FQNEAQ (reference sequence). CDR3 nucleotides: TGTGCCAGCAGCCCCTCGGGACAGGGCTACGAGCAGTACTTC. Its translation: CASSPSGQGYEQYF.

The chain recombines TRBV21-1 with TRBJ2-1; whether TRBD2, the table's D call, matches the DNA was not checked. TRBV21-1 is listed as a pseudogene. The CDR3 spans 16 residues. As DNA, the CDR3 is TGTGCCAGCAGCAAAAGACCGACTAGCGGTCAAAATGAGCAGTTCTTC. It codes for CASSKRPTSGQNEQFF.